Listed here are 2 T cell receptor beta chains from one sample, sequenced in a study of blood T cell repertoires in COVID-19. TCRdb's table, derived via immunoSEQ multiplex PCR, lists solely in-frame clones and lacks some. Among 9,900 or so clones listed, 85% to 90% were seen once. Sequenced material: peripheral blood. The receptors here all came from a human donor in a cohort sampled during active COVID-19.

The V gene is TRBV4-1, the J gene TRBJ1-2; tentative D call: TRBD1 (5 bases). V lost 3 bases to trimming and J lost 3 bases, with 17 bases between them. The CDR3 runs to 16 residues. CDR1 MGHRA and CDR2 YSYEKL come from the germline V gene. The CDR3 protein is CASSHVLGGRYYGYTF. Here the CDR3 DNA reads TGCGCCAGCAGCCACGTCCTCGGGGGTCGCTACTATGGCTACACCTTC.

This clone has just one count. The rearrangement uses TRBV9 and TRBJ1-2; TRBD1 is a possible D gene (5 bases). CDR1 SGDLS and CDR2 YYNGEE come from the germline V gene. The V end lost 4 bases, the J end lost 3 bases, and 19 bases lay between the germline ends. The CDR3 has 16 residues. The CDR3 sequence is CASSLPLVAGDYGYTF. CDR3 nucleotide sequence: TGTGCCAGCAGCCTCCCGCTGGTGGCGGGGGACTATGGCTACACCTTC.